This T cell receptor beta chain was captured in a study of cytomegalovirus exposure and HLA in healthy donors. Findings of the study overall: By a later analysis, the bulk of CMV-associated TCR beta chains appeared HLA-restricted. Confirmation in vitro established that three CMV-associated chains were specific for CMV antigens.

Healthy bone marrow donors made up the donors. On this clone: As yet, its antigen is unknown.

PCR primers comprised 60 Vbeta and 13 Jbeta primers. Some clones are missing from TCRdb's copy, which holds only in-frame ones; the method was immunoSEQ multiplex PCR. Seen in this sample are about 88,000 clones; the ten most common clones hold approximately 6%. This clonotype was sampled from a girl aged 5-17 years in good health and CMV-seropositive. Sequencing was done on a sample of PBMCs.

The chain's CDR3 is CAISERGSSYNSPLHF. The CDR3 coding sequence is TGTGCCATCAGTGAGCGGGGGAGCTCCTATAATTCACCCCTCCACTTT. The chain joins TRBV10-3 to TRBJ1-6, with a weak D call TRBD1 (5 bases). Trimming cost V 2 bases and J 0 bases, with 8 bases left between them. CDR3 length: 16 amino acids. The germline V gene has CDR1 ENHRY and CDR2 SYGVKD.